The 10 T cell receptor beta chains in this list originate from one sample, sequenced in a study of human thymus T cells. Thymic material originated from resections removed in the course of corrective heart surgery. The method was immunoSEQ multiplex PCR; TCRdb's version includes in-frame clones alone and lacks a portion of them. Here the sample spans about 78,000 clones, about 96% being singletons. Sequencing input: thymus tissue. These receptors all come from a boy younger than two with a congenital heart defect but otherwise immunologically healthy.

The chain's CDR3 is CSARVRNTIYF. The CDR3 region has the DNA TGCAGTGCTAGGGTACGAAACACCATATATTTT. The V and J genes are TRBV20-1 and TRBJ1-3; D gene uncertain. The CDR3 extends over 11 amino acids. Trimming took 3 bases from V and 5 from J, leaving 5 bases between them. Germline V gene data show CDR1 as DFQATT and CDR2 as SNEGSKA (reference sequence).

The chain recombines TRBV28 with TRBJ2-7; D possibly corresponds to TRBD2 (6 bases). CDR3 length equals 16 residues. Trimming took off 6 bases at V and 4 bases at J, with 22 bases between the two ends. Germline V CDR1 and CDR2: MDHEN, SYDVKM. This chain's CDR3 is CASSRFGSPPLYEQYF. The CDR3 coding sequence is TGTGCCAGCAGCCGATTCGGGAGCCCGCCCCTGTACGAGCAGTACTTC.

This clone has only one observation. This CDR3 reads CASTLYRVNTEAFF. CDR3 in DNA: TGTGCCAGTACCCTGTACAGGGTGAACACTGAAGCTTTCTTT. The chain has TRBV19 and TRBJ1-1; D might be TRBD1 (6 bases). This CDR3 is built from 14 residues. The germline V gene encodes CDR1 LNHDA and CDR2 SQIVND (reference sequence). V was cut by 7 bases and J by 0 bases, with 12 bases left in between.

The rearrangement links TRBV4-1 to TRBJ1-1; a weak D match, TRBD1 (6 bases). Per the germline V gene, CDR1 is MGHRA and CDR2 is YSYEKL. The CDR3 covers 14 residues. The V end lost 5 bases, the J end lost 1 base, and 11 bases lay between the germline ends. CDR3 region: CASSTDRGNTEAFF. CDR3 nucleotide sequence: TGCGCCAGCAGCACGGACAGAGGGAACACTGAAGCTTTCTTT.

The rearrangement uses TRBV7-3 and TRBJ1-1; D possibly corresponds to TRBD1 (5 bases). Germline V gene lookup returns CDR1 SGHTA and CDR2 FQGTGA. V was cut by 2 bases and J by 4 bases, with 11 bases left in between. The CDR3 is 14 amino acids. Here the CDR3 reads CASSLQGRVTEAFF. In DNA, the CDR3 is TGTGCCAGCAGCTTACAGGGCAGGGTCACTGAAGCTTTCTTT. The variable domain in full, completed from reference TRBV7-3 and TRBJ1-1, reads GAGVSQTPSNKVTEKGKYVELRCDPISGHTALYWYRQSLGQGPEFLIYFQGTGAADDSGLPNDRFFAVRPEGSVSTLKIQRTERGDSAVYLCASSLQGRVTEAFFGQGTRLTVV.

This clone appeared once. This chain links TRBV5-6 with TRBJ1-2, with 10 bases matching TRBD1. Per germline, CDR1 SGHDT and CDR2 YYEEEE. The CDR3 is 15 residues long. Losses at the gene ends were 7 bases for V and 5 bases for J; bases not matched to a gene: 11. The CDR3, as DNA: TGTGCCAGCCACGCCCGGGACAGGGGAGGATATGGCTACACCTTC. Protein: CASHARDRGGYGYTF.

This clone was seen a single time. As DNA, the CDR3 is TGTGCCAGCAGTTGGGGAAGGGGTGGCAATCAGCCCCAGCATTTT. It is translated as CASSWGRGGNQPQHF. The chain links TRBV6-5 to TRBJ1-5; perhaps TRBD1 as D (5 bases). Germline V gene sequence: CDR1 MNHEY, CDR2 SVGAGI. This CDR3 is built from 15 residues. Trimming took off 4 bases at V and 2 bases at J, with 12 bases between the two ends.

The rearrangement uses TRBV7-3 and TRBJ2-6, with 8 bases identical to TRBD2. CDR3 length: 17 residues. Germline lookup yields CDR1 SGHTA and CDR2 FQGTGA. The J segment lost 1 base and the V segment lost 5 bases, leaving 7 bases of the junction unmatched. CDR3 bases: TGTGCCAGCAGCCAAACGGCGGGAGGATCTGGGGCCAACGTCCTGACTTTC. Amino acids: CASSQTAGGSGANVLTF.

The chain recombines TRBV9 with TRBJ2-5; D tentatively fits TRBD1 or TRBD2 (5 bases each). The germline V gene has CDR1 SGDLS and CDR2 YYNGEE. The CDR3 has 18 amino acids. Trimming took 5 bases from V and 6 from J, leaving 29 bases between them. The CDR3 protein is CASSPPWRGGGDSKTQYF. The CDR3 nucleotides read TGTGCCAGCAGTCCACCCTGGCGCGGTGGGGGAGATTCAAAGACCCAGTACTTC. Variable domain in full (rest from reference TRBV9 and TRBJ2-5): DSGVTQTPKHLITATGQRVTLRCSPRSGDLSVYWYQQSLDQGLQFLIQYYNGEERAKGNILERFSAQQFPDLHSELNLSSLELGDSALYFCASSPPWRGGGDSKTQYFGPGTRLLVL.

The V call is TRBV28, the J call TRBJ2-2; D is unresolved. Per germline, CDR1 MDHEN and CDR2 SYDVKM. Deletions cut 5 bases from V and 4 bases from J, with 8 bases between. The CDR3 spans 13 residues. This chain's CDR3 is CASSNRSTGELFF. The CDR3 DNA reads as TGTGCCAGCAGTAACCGGAGCACCGGGGAGCTGTTTTTT.